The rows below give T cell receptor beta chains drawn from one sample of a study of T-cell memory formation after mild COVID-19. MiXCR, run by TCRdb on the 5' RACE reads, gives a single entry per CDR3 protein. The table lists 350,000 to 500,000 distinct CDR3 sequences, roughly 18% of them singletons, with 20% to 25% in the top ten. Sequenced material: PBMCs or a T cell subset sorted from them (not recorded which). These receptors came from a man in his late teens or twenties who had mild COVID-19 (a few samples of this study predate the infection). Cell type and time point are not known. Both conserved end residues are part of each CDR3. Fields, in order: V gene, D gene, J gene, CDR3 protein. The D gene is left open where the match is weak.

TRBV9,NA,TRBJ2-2,CASSVAGPGTGELFF
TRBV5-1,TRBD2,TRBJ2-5,CASSPGGLAGGPETQYF
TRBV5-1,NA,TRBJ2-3,CASMNYKAGHTDTQYF
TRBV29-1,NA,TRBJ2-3,CSVDYSYTDTQYF
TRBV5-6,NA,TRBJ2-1,CASSWSLNEQFF
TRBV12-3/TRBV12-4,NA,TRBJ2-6,CASSSHTSGANVLTF
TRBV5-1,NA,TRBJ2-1,CASSLGLGMNEQFF
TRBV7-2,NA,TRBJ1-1,CASSSTPLIEAFF
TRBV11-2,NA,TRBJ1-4,CASSPGGEQRFEKLFF
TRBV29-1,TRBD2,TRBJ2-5,CSVVASGAETQYF
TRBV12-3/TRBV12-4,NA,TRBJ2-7,CASTSAALEQYF
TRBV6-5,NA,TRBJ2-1,CASSGNRGGNEQFF
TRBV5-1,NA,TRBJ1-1,CASSLLDNFAEAFF
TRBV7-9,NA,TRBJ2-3,CASSHMTASSTDTQYF
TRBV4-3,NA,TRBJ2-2,CASSQAPSGDTGELFF
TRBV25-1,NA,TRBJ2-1,CASSESGGKNEQFF